This T cell receptor beta chain is drawn from a study of T cell repertoires in cytomegalovirus infection. Study-level background: Recently described HLA-C-restricted plus well-studied HLA-B-restricted CMV epitopes were used. A matching HLA type, together with CMV infection, was signaled by public TCR beta signatures.

Study-level findings and limits: The study identified carriers of CMV plus the relevant HLA from cumulative public TCR beta family frequency.

One entry per CDR3 protein results from TCRdb running MiXCR on the reads. Of some 920,000 distinct CDR3 sequences listed, about a third are singletons. Ten or more counts support this clonotype. The target antigen is unknown. One junction end does not reproduce the germline sequence, and a read error may be involved. Germline V gene sequence: CDR1 SGHVS, CDR2 FNYEAQ. The CDR3 is 11 amino acids. The sequence was obtained from a human donor in good health (CMV status not recorded). Some clones in this sample may be carry-over from other donors' samples. Material: cultured CD8+ T cells from PBMCs, obtained from culture after CMV antigen stimulation. The chain combines TRBV7-6 with TRBJ2-1; possibly TRBD2 for D (6 bases). CDR3 DNA: TGCGCCAGCAGCTTGCGGGGTGAGCAGTTCTTC. Translated: CASSLRGEQFF.